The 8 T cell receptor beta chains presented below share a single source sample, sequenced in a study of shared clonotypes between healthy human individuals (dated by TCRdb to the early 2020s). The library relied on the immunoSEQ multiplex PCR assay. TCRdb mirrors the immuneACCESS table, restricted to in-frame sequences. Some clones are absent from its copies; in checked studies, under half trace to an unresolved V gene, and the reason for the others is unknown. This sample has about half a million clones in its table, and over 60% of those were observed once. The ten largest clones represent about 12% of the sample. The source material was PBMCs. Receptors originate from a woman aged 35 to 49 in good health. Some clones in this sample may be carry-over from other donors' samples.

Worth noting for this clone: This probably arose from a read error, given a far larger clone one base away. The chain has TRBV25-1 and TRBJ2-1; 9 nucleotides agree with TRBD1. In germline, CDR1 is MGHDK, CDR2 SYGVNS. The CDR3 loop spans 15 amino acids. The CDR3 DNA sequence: TGTGGCAGCAGTAGATTTCTTGGGACAGGGAATGAGCAGTTCTTC. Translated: CGSSRFLGTGNEQFF. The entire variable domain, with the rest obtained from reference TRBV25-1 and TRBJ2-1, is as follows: EADIYQTPRYLVIGTGKKITLECSQTMGHDKMYWYQQDPGMELHLIHYSYGVNSTEKGDLSSESTVSRIRTEHFPLTLESARPSHTSQYLCGSSRFLGTGNEQFFGPGTRLTVL.

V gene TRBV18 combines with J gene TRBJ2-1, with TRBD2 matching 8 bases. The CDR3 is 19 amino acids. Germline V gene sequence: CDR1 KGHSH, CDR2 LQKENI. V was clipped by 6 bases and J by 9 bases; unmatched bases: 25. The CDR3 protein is CASSSPQNILRAGAGEQFF. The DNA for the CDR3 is TGTGCCAGCTCGTCCCCCCAAAACATCTTGAGAGCGGGAGCGGGTGAGCAGTTCTTC.

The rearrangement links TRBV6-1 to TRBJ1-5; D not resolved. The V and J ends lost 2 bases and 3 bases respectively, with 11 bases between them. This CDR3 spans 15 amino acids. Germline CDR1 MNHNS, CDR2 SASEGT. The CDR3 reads CASSENSGFNQPQHF. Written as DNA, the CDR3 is TGTGCCAGCAGTGAAAATTCAGGCTTCAATCAGCCCCAGCATTTT.

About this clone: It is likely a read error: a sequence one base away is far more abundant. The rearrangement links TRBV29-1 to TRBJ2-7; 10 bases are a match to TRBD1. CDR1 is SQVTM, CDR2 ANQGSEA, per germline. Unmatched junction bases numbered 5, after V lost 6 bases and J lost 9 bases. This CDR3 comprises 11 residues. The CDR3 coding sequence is TGCAGCGTGGACAGGGGGTCCGGGCAGTACTTC. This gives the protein CSVDRGSGQYF.

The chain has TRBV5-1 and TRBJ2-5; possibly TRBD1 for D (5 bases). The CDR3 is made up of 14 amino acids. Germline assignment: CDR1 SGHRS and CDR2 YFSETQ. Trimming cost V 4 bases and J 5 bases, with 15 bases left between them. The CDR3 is CASSRPKAGETQYF. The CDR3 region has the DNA TGCGCCAGCAGCCGACCTAAGGCAGGGGAGACCCAGTACTTC. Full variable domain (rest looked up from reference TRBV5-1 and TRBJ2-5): KAGVTQTPRYLIKTRGQQVTLSCSPISGHRSVSWYQQTPGQGLQFLFEYFSETQRNKGNFPGRFSGRQFSNSRSEMNVSTLELGDSALYLCASSRPKAGETQYFGPGTRLLVL.

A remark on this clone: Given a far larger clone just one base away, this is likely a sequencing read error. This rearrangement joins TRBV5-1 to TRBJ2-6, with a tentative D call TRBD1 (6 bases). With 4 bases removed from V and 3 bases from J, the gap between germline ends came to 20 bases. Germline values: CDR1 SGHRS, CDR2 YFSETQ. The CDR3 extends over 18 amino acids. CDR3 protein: CASSKDSRGVGGANVLTF. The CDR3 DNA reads TGCGCCAGCAGCAAGGACAGTCGGGGCGTTGGTGGGGCCAACGTCCTGACTTTC. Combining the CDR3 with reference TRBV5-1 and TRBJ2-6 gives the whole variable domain KAGVTQTPRYLIKTRGQQVTLSCSPISGHRSVSWYQQTPGQGLQFLFEYFSETQRNKGNFPGRFSGRQFSNSRSEMNVSTLELGDSALYLCASSKDSRGVGGANVLTFGAGSRLTVL.

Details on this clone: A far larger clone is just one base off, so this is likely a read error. The CDR3 spells CASSPQTGKNEKLFF. The CDR3 nucleotides are TGTGCCAGCAGTCCACAGACGGGAAAAAATGAAAAACTGTTTTTT. The chain combines TRBV28 with TRBJ1-4; D is uncertain. The CDR3 consists of 15 residues. V was pared by 5 bases and J by 5 bases, with 15 bases between. Looked up from germline, CDR1 is MDHEN and CDR2 is SYDVKM.

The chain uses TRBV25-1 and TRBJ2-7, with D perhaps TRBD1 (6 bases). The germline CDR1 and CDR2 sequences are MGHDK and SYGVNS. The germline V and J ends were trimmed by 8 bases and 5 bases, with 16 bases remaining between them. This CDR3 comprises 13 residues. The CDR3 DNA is TGTGCCAGCGCCGGACAGAGTCCCCACGAGCAGTACTTC. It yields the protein CASAGQSPHEQYF.